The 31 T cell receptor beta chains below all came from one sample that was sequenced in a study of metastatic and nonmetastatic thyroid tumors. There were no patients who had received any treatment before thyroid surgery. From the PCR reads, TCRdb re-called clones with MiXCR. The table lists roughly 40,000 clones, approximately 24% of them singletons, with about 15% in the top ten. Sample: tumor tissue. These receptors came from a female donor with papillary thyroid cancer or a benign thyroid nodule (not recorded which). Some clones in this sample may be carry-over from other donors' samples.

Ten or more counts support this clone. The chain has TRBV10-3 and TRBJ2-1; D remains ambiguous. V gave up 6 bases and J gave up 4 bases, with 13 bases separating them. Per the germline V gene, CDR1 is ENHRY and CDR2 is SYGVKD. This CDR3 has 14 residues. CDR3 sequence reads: CAISSEPEYNEQFF. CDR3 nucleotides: TGTGCCATCAGCTCCGAACCTGAATACAATGAGCAGTTCTTC.

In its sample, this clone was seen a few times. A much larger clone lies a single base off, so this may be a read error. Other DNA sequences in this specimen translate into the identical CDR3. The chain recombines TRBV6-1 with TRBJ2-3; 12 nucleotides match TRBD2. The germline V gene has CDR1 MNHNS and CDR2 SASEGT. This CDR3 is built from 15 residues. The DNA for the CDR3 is TGTGCCTGCAGTGAACTAGCGGGGGGCACGGATACGCAGTATTTT. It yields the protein CACSELAGGTDTQYF.

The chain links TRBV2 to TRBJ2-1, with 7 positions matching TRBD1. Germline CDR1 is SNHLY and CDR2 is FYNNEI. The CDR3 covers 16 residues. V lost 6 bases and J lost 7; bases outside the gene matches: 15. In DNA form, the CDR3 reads TGTGCCAGCAGAGACTTGGACAGGCCAGGCTCTAATGAGCAGTTCTTC. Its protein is CASRDLDRPGSNEQFF.

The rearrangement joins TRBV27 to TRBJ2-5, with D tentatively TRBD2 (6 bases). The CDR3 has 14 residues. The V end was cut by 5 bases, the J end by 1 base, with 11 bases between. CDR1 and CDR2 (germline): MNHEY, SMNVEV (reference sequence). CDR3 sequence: CASSAGRPQETQYF. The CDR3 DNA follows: TGTGCCAGCAGTGCGGGACGCCCCCAAGAGACCCAGTACTTC.

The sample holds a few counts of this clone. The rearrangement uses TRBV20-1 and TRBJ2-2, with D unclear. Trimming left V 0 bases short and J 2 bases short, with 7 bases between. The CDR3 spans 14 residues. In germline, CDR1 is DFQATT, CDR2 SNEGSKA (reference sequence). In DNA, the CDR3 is TGCAGTGCTAGAGATTTTTCTAACACCGGGGAGCTGTTTTTT. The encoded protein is CSARDFSNTGELFF.

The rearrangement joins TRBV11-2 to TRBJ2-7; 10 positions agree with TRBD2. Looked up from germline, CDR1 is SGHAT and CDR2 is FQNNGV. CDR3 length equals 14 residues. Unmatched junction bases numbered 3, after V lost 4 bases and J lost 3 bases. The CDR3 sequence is CASSSRTSGYEQYF. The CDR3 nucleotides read TGTGCCAGCAGCTCAAGGACTAGCGGCTACGAGCAGTACTTC.

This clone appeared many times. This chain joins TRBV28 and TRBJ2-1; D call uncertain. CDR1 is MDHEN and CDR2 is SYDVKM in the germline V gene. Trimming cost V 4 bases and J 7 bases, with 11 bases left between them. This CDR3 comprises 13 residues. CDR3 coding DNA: TGTGCCAGCAGTTCGAGTCGGGTTAATGAGCAGTTCTTC. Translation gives CASSSSRVNEQFF.

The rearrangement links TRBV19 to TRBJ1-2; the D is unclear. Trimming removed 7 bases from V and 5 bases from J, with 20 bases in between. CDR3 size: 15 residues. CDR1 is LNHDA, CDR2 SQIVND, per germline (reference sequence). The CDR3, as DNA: TGTGCCAGTACCCTCCCGGGGTTGGGATCGTATGGCTACACCTTC. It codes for CASTLPGLGSYGYTF.

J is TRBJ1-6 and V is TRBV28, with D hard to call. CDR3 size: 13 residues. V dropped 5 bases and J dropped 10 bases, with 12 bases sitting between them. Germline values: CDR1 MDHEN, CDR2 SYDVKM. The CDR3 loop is CASSTDEKSPLHF. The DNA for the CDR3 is TGTGCCAGCAGTACAGACGAGAAGTCACCCCTCCACTTT.

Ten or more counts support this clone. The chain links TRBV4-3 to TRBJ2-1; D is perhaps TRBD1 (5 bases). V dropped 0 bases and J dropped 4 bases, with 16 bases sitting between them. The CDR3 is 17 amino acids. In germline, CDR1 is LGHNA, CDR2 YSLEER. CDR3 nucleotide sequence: TGCGCCAGCAGCCAAGATGGGGAAACCAGGGTTTACAATGAGCAGTTCTTC. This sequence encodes CASSQDGETRVYNEQFF.

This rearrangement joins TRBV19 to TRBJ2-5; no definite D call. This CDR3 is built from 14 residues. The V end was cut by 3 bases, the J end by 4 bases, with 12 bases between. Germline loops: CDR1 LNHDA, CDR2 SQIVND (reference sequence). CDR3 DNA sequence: TGTGCCAGTAGTATTGGGGTGGGCCGAGAGACCCAGTACTTC. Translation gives CASSIGVGRETQYF.

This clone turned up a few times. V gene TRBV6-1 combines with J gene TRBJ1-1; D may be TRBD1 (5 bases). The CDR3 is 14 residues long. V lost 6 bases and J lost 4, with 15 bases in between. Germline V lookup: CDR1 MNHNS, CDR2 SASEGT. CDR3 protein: CASSGNVGVTEAFF. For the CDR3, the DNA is TGTGCCAGCAGCGGAAATGTGGGGGTCACTGAAGCTTTCTTT.

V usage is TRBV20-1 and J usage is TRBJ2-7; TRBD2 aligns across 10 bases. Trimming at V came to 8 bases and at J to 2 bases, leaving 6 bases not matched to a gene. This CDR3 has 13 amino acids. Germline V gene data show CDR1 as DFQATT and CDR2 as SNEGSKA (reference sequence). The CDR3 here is CSHELAGTYEQYF. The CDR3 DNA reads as TGCAGTCACGAACTAGCGGGAACCTACGAGCAGTACTTC.

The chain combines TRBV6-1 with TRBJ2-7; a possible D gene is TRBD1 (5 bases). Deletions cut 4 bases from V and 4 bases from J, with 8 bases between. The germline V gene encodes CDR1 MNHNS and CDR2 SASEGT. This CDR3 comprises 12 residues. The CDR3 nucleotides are TGTGCCAGCAGTGGTCAGGGTTACGAGCAGTACTTC. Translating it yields CASSGQGYEQYF.

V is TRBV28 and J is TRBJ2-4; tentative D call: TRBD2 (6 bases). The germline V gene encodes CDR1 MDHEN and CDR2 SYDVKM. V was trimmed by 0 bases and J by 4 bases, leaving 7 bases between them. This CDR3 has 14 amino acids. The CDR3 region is CASSLWEGKNIQYF. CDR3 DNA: TGTGCCAGCAGTTTATGGGAGGGGAAAAACATTCAGTACTTC.

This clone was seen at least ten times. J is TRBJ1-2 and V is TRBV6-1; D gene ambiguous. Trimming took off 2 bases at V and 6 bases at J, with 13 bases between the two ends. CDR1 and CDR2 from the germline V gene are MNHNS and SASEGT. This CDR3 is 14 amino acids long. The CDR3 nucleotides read TGTGCCAGCAGTGAAACCGCAGAGGGTCATGGCTACACCTTC. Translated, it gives CASSETAEGHGYTF.

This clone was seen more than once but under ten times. The DNA for the CDR3 is TGCAGTGCTAGTCAGCGGGGCAGCTCCTACAATGAGCAGTTCTTC. Its translation is CSASQRGSSYNEQFF. V gene TRBV20-1 combines with J gene TRBJ2-1; 7 bases match TRBD2. The germline V gene has CDR1 DFQATT and CDR2 SNEGSKA (reference sequence). V shed 3 bases, J shed 0 bases, and the junction held 5 bases outside the gene matches. The CDR3 covers 15 residues.

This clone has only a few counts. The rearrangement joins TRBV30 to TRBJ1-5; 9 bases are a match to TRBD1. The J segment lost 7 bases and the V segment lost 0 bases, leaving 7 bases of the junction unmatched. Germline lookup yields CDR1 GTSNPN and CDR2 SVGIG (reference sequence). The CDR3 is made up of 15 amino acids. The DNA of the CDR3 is TGTGCCTGGAGTGTTGGGGGGACAGGGAGGCAGCCCCAGCATTTT. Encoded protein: CAWSVGGTGRQPQHF.

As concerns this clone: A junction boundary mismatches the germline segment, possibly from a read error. DNA for the CDR3: TGTGCCAGCCAGGGGAGCAATGAGAAGTTCTTC. Residues: CASQGSNEKFF. V gene TRBV6-2 or TRBV6-3 combines with J gene TRBJ2-1, with a possible D match to TRBD1 (6 bases). This CDR3 spans 11 amino acids. Germline V gene data show CDR1 as MNHEY and CDR2 as SVGEGT.

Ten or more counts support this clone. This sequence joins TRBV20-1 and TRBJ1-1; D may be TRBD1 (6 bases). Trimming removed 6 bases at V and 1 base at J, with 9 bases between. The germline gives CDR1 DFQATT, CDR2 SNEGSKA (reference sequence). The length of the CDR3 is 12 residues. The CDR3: CSARTENTEAFF. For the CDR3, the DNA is TGCAGTGCAAGGACAGAGAACACTGAAGCTTTCTTT.

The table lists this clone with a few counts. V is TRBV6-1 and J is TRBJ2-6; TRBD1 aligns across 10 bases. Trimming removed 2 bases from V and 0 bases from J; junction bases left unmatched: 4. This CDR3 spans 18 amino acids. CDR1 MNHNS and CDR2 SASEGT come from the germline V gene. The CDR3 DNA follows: TGTGCCAGCAGTGAATGGGACAGGGGTACCTCTGGGGCCAACGTCCTGACTTTC. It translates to CASSEWDRGTSGANVLTF.

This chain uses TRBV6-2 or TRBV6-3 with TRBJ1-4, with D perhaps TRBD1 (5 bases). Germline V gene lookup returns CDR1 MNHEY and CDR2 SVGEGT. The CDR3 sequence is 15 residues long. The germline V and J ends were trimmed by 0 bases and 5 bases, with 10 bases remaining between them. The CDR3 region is CASSYSEEGNEKLFF. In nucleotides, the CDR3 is TGTGCCAGCAGTTACTCAGAGGAGGGGAATGAAAAACTGTTTTTT.

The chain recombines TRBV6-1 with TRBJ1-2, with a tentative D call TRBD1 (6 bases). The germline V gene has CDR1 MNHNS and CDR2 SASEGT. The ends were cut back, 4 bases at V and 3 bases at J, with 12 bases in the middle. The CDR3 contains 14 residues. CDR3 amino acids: CASSASGTYYGYTF. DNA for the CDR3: TGTGCCAGCAGTGCCTCCGGGACATACTATGGCTACACCTTC.

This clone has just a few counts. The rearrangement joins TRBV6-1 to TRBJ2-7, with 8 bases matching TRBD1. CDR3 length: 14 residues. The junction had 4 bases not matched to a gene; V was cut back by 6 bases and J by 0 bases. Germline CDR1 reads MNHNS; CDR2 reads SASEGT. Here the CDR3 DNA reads TGTGCCAGCAGCGGGGGACAGGACTCCTACGAGCAGTACTTC. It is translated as CASSGGQDSYEQYF.

The CDR3 loop is CASSLYRDRRETGELFF. CDR3 coding DNA: TGTGCCAGCAGCTTATACCGGGACAGGCGGGAAACCGGGGAGCTGTTTTTT. The chain links TRBV5-4 to TRBJ2-2; TRBD1 matches at 8 bases. V was pared by 2 bases and J by 5 bases, with 11 bases of the junction left unmatched. The CDR3 sequence is 17 residues long. CDR1 and CDR2 (germline): SGHNT, YYREEE (reference sequence).

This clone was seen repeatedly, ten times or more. This CDR3 is CASSLLVLFGGSGANVLTF. CDR3 nucleotide sequence: TGTGCCAGCAGTTTATTAGTCCTTTTCGGGGGCTCTGGGGCCAACGTCCTGACTTTC. The chain has TRBV28 and TRBJ2-6, with D perhaps TRBD2 (6 bases). The V gene's germline CDR1 is MDHEN and CDR2 SYDVKM. V dropped 1 base and J dropped 0 bases, with 16 bases sitting between them. The CDR3 runs to 19 residues.

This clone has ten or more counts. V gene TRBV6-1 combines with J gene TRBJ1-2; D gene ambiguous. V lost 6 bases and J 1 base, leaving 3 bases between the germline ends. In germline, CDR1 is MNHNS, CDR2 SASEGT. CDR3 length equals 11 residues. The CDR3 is CASSVNYGYTF. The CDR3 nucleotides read TGTGCCAGCAGCGTTAACTATGGCTACACCTTC.

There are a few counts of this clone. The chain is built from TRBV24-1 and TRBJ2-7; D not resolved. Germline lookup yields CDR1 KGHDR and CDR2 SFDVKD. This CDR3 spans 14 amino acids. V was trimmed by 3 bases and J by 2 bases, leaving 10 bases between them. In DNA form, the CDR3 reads TGTGCCACCAGTGATCTAGACAACCCCTACGAGCAGTACTTC. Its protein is CATSDLDNPYEQYF.

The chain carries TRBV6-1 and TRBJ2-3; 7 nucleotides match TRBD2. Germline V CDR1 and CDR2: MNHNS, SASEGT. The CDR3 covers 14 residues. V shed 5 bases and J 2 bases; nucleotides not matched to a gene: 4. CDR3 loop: CASSWRGTTDTQYF. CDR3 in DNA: TGTGCCAGCAGTTGGCGGGGGACCACAGATACGCAGTATTTT.

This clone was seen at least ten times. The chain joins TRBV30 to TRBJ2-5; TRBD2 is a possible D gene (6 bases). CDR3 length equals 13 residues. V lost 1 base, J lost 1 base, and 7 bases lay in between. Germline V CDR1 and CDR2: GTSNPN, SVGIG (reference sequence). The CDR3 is CAWSGLVQETQYF. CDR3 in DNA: TGTGCCTGGAGTGGACTAGTCCAAGAGACCCAGTACTTC.

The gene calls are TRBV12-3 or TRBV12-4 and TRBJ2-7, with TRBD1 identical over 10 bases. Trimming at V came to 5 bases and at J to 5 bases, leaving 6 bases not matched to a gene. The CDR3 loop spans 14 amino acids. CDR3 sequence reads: CASSVTGGWNEQYF. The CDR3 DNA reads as TGTGCCAGCAGTGTGACAGGGGGCTGGAACGAGCAGTACTTC.